The 26 T cell receptor beta chains below come from one sample, sequenced in a study of cytomegalovirus exposure and HLA in healthy donors. The PCR was carried out with 60 Vbeta primers and 13 Jbeta primers. Sequencing was performed with immunoSEQ multiplex PCR; in TCRdb, only in-frame clones are kept and a portion is missing. Among about 150,000 clones listed, less than 90% were seen once. Sequencing was done on a sample of PBMCs. Receptors were obtained from a boy younger than 10 in good health and CMV-seronegative.

This clone was observed a handful of times. The V call is TRBV9, the J call TRBJ2-1, with TRBD2 matching 10 bases. CDR3 length: 16 residues. Trimming took 1 base from V and 5 from J; bases not matched to a gene: 6. Germline CDR1 and CDR2: SGDLS and YYNGEE. The chain's CDR3 is CASSVRPSGSNNEQFF. The CDR3 DNA is TGTGCCAGCAGCGTACGCCCTAGCGGGAGTAACAATGAGCAGTTCTTC.

This clone has only one observation. The chain employs TRBV6-1 and TRBJ2-7, with 11 bases that match TRBD2. V lost 5 bases to trimming and J lost 0 bases; unmatched junction nucleotides: 3. The CDR3 runs 15 residues. CDR1 and CDR2 (germline): MNHNS, SASEGT. Written as DNA, the CDR3 is TGTGCCAGCAGTCGACTAGCGGGGAGCTCCTACGAGCAGTACTTC. Its translation is CASSRLAGSSYEQYF.

V is TRBV6-5 and J is TRBJ1-4; 12 nucleotides align to TRBD1. The CDR3 loop spans 15 amino acids. V shed 5 bases, J shed 7 bases, and the junction held 5 bases outside the gene matches. Germline CDR1 MNHEY, CDR2 SVGAGI. The CDR3 here is CASSPGQGAPEKLFF. The CDR3 DNA sequence: TGTGCCAGCAGTCCGGGACAGGGGGCGCCTGAAAAACTGTTTTTT.

The chain links TRBV4-1 to TRBJ2-1, with TRBD2 identical over 7 bases. The J segment lost 7 bases and the V segment lost 1 base, leaving 7 bases of the junction unmatched. Germline V gene data show CDR1 as MGHRA and CDR2 as YSYEKL. There are 15 residues in the CDR3. DNA of the CDR3: TGCGCCAGCAGCCAAGCCGGGGGGACCAGGAATGAGCAGTTCTTC. It codes for CASSQAGGTRNEQFF.

This clone was observed once. The chain carries TRBV5-1 and TRBJ1-1, with D maybe TRBD1 (5 bases). Trimming removed 4 bases at V and 0 bases at J, with 16 bases between. Per germline, CDR1 SGHRS and CDR2 YFSETQ. This CDR3 region has 16 residues. The CDR3 DNA follows: TGCGCCAGCAGCCCCGACAGCGAAAACCTGAACACTGAAGCTTTCTTT. This gives the protein CASSPDSENLNTEAFF.

The rearrangement uses TRBV27 and TRBJ1-3; D is possibly TRBD1 (5 bases). This CDR3 spans 19 amino acids. Between the trimmed V and J ends, which lost 6 bases and 4 bases, there was a span of 28 bases. CDR1 is MNHEY, CDR2 SMNVEV, per germline (reference sequence). This CDR3 is CASSPRRGLGTRDGNTIYF. The CDR3 DNA reads as TGTGCCAGCAGCCCCAGAAGGGGCTTAGGCACCCGAGACGGAAACACCATATATTTT.

The chain recombines TRBV29-1 with TRBJ2-1; 9 nucleotides match TRBD2. Germline V lookup: CDR1 SQVTM, CDR2 ANQGSEA. The V segment lost 6 bases and the J segment 9 bases; nucleotides outside the gene matches: 6. The CDR3 runs to 12 residues. CDR3 loop: CSVGSGSVEQFF. CDR3 nucleotide sequence: TGCAGCGTAGGTAGCGGGAGTGTTGAGCAGTTCTTC.

The chain has TRBV4-2 and TRBJ2-7, with 10 positions matching TRBD1. Germline CDR1 LGHNA, CDR2 YNFKEQ. This CDR3 contains 15 residues. Trimming removed 3 bases from V and 1 base from J; junction bases left unmatched: 3. CDR3 region: CASSHTDRGSYEQYF. As DNA, the CDR3 is TGTGCCAGCAGCCACACGGACAGGGGGTCCTACGAGCAGTACTTC.

The gene calls are TRBV29-1 and TRBJ1-5; D not resolved. Germline lookup yields CDR1 SQVTM and CDR2 ANQGSEA. The CDR3 covers 13 residues. V lost 4 bases and J 5 bases, leaving 12 bases between the germline ends. CDR3 sequence: CSVAAGFDQPQHF. The CDR3 region has the DNA TGCAGCGTTGCGGCGGGGTTCGATCAGCCCCAGCATTTT.

The J gene is TRBJ1-6, the V gene TRBV27, with D uncertain. Trimming removed 0 bases from V and 6 bases from J, with 6 bases in between. The CDR3 is 14 amino acids. CDR1 MNHEY and CDR2 SMNVEV come from the germline V gene (reference sequence). CDR3 nucleotide sequence: TGTGCCAGCAGTTTATCGAGCCCTAATTCACCCCTCCACTTT. Protein product: CASSLSSPNSPLHF.

The chain joins TRBV29-1 to TRBJ1-4; no clear D. The V gene lost 7 bases and the J gene lost 0 bases, with 15 bases spanning the gap. This CDR3 comprises 15 residues. Germline-derived CDR1 and CDR2 are SQVTM and ANQGSEA. The CDR3, as DNA: TGCAGCGCCGGATCCAGGTCTACAACTAATGAAAAACTGTTTTTT. Its protein is CSAGSRSTTNEKLFF.

This clone was counted a few times. Other nucleotide sequences from this sample produce the same CDR3. The chain couples TRBV7-7 to TRBJ2-1; maybe TRBD1 (6 bases). CDR1 is SSHAT, CDR2 FNYEAQ, per germline (reference sequence). The CDR3 extends over 15 amino acids. Trimming pared 2 bases from V and 0 bases from J, leaving 8 bases between. CDR3 amino acids: CASSLTGSSYNEQFF. In DNA form, the CDR3 reads TGTGCCAGCAGCTTAACAGGGAGCTCCTACAATGAGCAGTTCTTC.

The V and J genes are TRBV6-5 and TRBJ2-3; D unresolved. This CDR3 spans 14 amino acids. V lost 2 bases and J lost 6, with 12 bases in between. Germline V lookup: CDR1 MNHEY, CDR2 SVGAGI. The CDR3, as DNA: TGTGCCAGCAGTTACGGCTCTTCGTCGGATACGCAGTATTTT. Its translation is CASSYGSSSDTQYF.

The J gene is TRBJ2-3, the V gene TRBV9, with 9 nucleotides matching TRBD2. The CDR3 runs 16 residues. J was trimmed by 4 bases and V by 4 bases; bases with no gene match: 10. Germline-derived CDR1 and CDR2 are SGDLS and YYNGEE. CDR3: CASSPPRREGPDTQYF. The CDR3 nucleotides are TGTGCCAGCAGCCCCCCGCGGCGGGAGGGCCCAGATACGCAGTATTTT.

This chain uses TRBV5-4 with TRBJ2-3; 8 bases align to TRBD2. Unmatched junction bases numbered 6, after V lost 1 base and J lost 5 bases. The CDR3 has 15 residues. The germline V gene has CDR1 SGHNT and CDR2 YYREEE (reference sequence). CDR3 loop: CASSLPRGGVDTQYF. The DNA of the CDR3 is TGTGCCAGCAGCTTGCCTCGGGGGGGCGTAGATACGCAGTATTTT.

The chain employs TRBV9 and TRBJ2-1, with 9 bases matching TRBD1. J was trimmed by 8 bases and V by 0 bases; bases with no gene match: 6. Germline V gene data show CDR1 as SGDLS and CDR2 as YYNGEE. There are 15 residues in the CDR3. The CDR3 bases are TGTGCCAGCAGCGTAGAGGGGACAGGGACCTATGAGCAGTTCTTC. It yields the protein CASSVEGTGTYEQFF.

This clone was seen only once. The V call is TRBV25-1, the J call TRBJ2-5; D possibly corresponds to TRBD2 (6 bases). The J call is uncertain, as TRBJ2-7 better fits the DNA end. CDR3 length: 16 amino acids. CDR1 MGHDK and CDR2 SYGVNS come from the germline V gene. The chain's CDR3 is CASSILPGEESYEQYF. Here the CDR3 DNA reads TGTGCCAGCAGCATACTCCCCGGGGAGGAGTCCTACGAGCAGTACTTC.

The rearrangement uses TRBV28 and TRBJ2-1, with 10 bases matching TRBD1. The J segment lost 0 bases and the V segment lost 5 bases, leaving 16 bases of the junction unmatched. The germline V gene encodes CDR1 MDHEN and CDR2 SYDVKM. The CDR3 has 20 residues. CDR3 loop: CASSPASGQGPESSYNEQFF. The CDR3 DNA is TGTGCCAGCAGTCCGGCATCGGGACAGGGGCCTGAGAGCTCCTACAATGAGCAGTTCTTC.

The rearrangement links TRBV4-3 to TRBJ1-1, with a possible D match to TRBD1 (5 bases). V dropped 4 bases and J dropped 0 bases, with 12 bases sitting between them. CDR3 length: 15 residues. The germline gives CDR1 LGHNA, CDR2 YSLEER. The chain's CDR3 is CASSPFPGMNTEAFF. For the CDR3, the DNA is TGCGCCAGCAGCCCCTTTCCAGGGATGAACACTGAAGCTTTCTTT.

CDR3 coding DNA: TGTGCCAGCAGTTCCCTTGCTGGGGGGTTCATTGAAGCTTTCTTT. Protein: CASSSLAGGFIEAFF. The gene calls are TRBV6-5 and TRBJ1-1, with a weak D call TRBD1 (5 bases). Looked up from germline, CDR1 is MNHEY and CDR2 is SVGAGI. V was clipped by 4 bases and J by 7 bases, with 19 bases between them. CDR3 length: 15 residues.

The chain couples TRBV7-3 to TRBJ2-1; 8 bases align to TRBD1. Unmatched junction bases numbered 7, after V lost 5 bases and J lost 4 bases. CDR1 and CDR2 (germline): SGHTA, FQGTGA. The CDR3 totals 15 residues. The CDR3 protein is CASSQDRATYNEQFF. The CDR3 DNA sequence: TGTGCCAGCAGCCAGGACAGGGCCACTTACAATGAGCAGTTCTTC.

The chain links TRBV5-8 to TRBJ1-1; tentative D call: TRBD1 (5 bases). The CDR3 covers 14 residues. The V and J ends lost 7 bases and 2 bases respectively, with 15 bases between them. The germline V gene encodes CDR1 SGHTS and CDR2 YDEGEE. CDR3 DNA: TGTGCCAGCCCGCGGGGGGTAGCAAACACTGAAGCTTTCTTT. Its translation: CASPRGVANTEAFF.

V gene TRBV14 combines with J gene TRBJ2-2; possible D gene TRBD1, 5 bases. With 2 bases removed from V and 1 base from J, the gap between germline ends came to 17 bases. CDR3 length equals 18 residues. Germline CDR1 SGHDN, CDR2 FVKESK. The CDR3 is CASSQFIGRGGNTGELFF. The CDR3 region has the DNA TGTGCCAGCAGCCAATTCATCGGAAGGGGCGGGAACACCGGGGAGCTGTTTTTT.

This chain joins TRBV19 and TRBJ2-1, with D possibly TRBD2 on 6 matching bases. Deletions cut 1 base from V and 7 bases from J, with 14 bases between. Germline lookup yields CDR1 LNHDA and CDR2 SQIVND (reference sequence). There are 15 residues in the CDR3. The chain's CDR3 is CASSIGAGRSNEQFF. The CDR3 bases are TGTGCCAGTAGTATAGGGGCCGGGAGAAGTAATGAGCAGTTCTTC.

The V and J genes are TRBV9 and TRBJ2-5; 11 bases fit TRBD2. The V and J ends lost 4 bases and 7 bases, in that order; junction bases with no gene match: 9. CDR3 length equals 15 residues. Germline CDR1 reads SGDLS; CDR2 reads YYNGEE. This CDR3 is CASSQRLAGYGTQYF. The CDR3 DNA is TGTGCCAGCAGCCAGCGACTAGCGGGGTATGGGACCCAGTACTTC.

This chain links TRBV7-8 with TRBJ1-5; possible D gene TRBD1, 6 bases. Germline V CDR1 and CDR2: SGHVS, FQNEAQ. The V end lost 2 bases, the J end lost 6 bases, and 17 bases lay between the germline ends. This CDR3 is built from 16 residues. In nucleotides, the CDR3 is TGTGCCAGCAGCTTAATTGGGGGGGGCGAGAGTCAGCCCCAGCATTTT. Its translation is CASSLIGGGESQPQHF.